The present T cell receptor beta chain was sequenced within a study of T-cell memory formation after mild COVID-19. Employing constant-segment primers, 5'RACE generated TCR alpha and TCR beta cDNA libraries bearing sample barcodes and UMIs. TCRdb ran MiXCR on the 5' RACE reads and lists one entry per CDR3 protein. The table has 250,000 to 300,000 distinct CDR3 sequences, about 17% seen once. V trimming: 5 bases; J trimming: 7 bases; junction bases outside the gene matches: 15. In germline, CDR1 is DFQATT, CDR2 SNEGSKA (reference sequence). This CDR3 has 16 amino acids. The specimen sequenced was PBMCs or a T cell subset sorted from them (not recorded which). The chain employs TRBV20-1 and TRBJ2-2, with TRBD2 matching 8 bases. This TCR was sampled from a man aged 18 to 30 who had mild COVID-19 (a few samples of this study predate the infection). Cell type and time point are not known. The CDR3 DNA is TGCAGTGCTCCCCGACACGGGGGGGCGAAGAGCGGGGAGCTGTTTTTT. Amino acid sequence: CSAPRHGGAKSGELFF.